The 21 T cell receptor beta chains given below trace back to one sample, sequenced in a study of T cells in localized non-small cell lung cancer. Measured with immunoSEQ multiplex PCR; TCRdb has only the in-frame clones, and not every one. The table has fewer than 50,000 clones, around 83% seen once. The sequences come from PBMCs, collected before any cancer treatment. The receptors stem from a man aged 40-75 years with stage II lung adenocarcinoma.

This chain uses TRBV15 with TRBJ2-4; D uncertain. The CDR3 consists of 15 residues. Germline lookup yields CDR1 LNHNV and CDR2 YYDKDF (reference sequence). Trimming removed 2 bases from V and 1 base from J, with 9 bases in between. In DNA form, the CDR3 reads TGTGCCACCAGCAGACCCTTTGAGGCCAAAAACATTCAGTACTTC. Its protein is CATSRPFEAKNIQYF.

The rearrangement links TRBV6-6 to TRBJ1-1, with unresolved D. The germline gives CDR1 MNHNY, CDR2 SVGAGI (reference sequence). The CDR3 loop spans 14 amino acids. V lost 6 bases, J lost 8 bases, and 19 bases lay in between. The CDR3, as DNA: TGTGCCAGCAGGATGACGGGCGGAACTGGCGAAGCTTTCTTT. It yields the protein CASRMTGGTGEAFF.

The chain links TRBV28 to TRBJ1-6, with D possibly being TRBD1 (5 bases). Germline loops: CDR1 MDHEN, CDR2 SYDVKM. Trimming shortened V by 8 bases and J by 10 bases, and 21 bases separated the two germline ends. This CDR3 has 15 residues. This CDR3 reads CASGLWTGQRSPLHF. The CDR3 region has the DNA TGTGCCAGCGGGTTATGGACGGGGCAACGGTCACCCCTCCACTTT.

The rearrangement uses TRBV19 and TRBJ1-5; 10 bases match TRBD1. V gave up 8 bases and J gave up 3 bases; unmatched junction bases: 4. CDR1 and CDR2 from the germline V gene are LNHDA and SQIVND (reference sequence). There are 14 residues in the CDR3. The DNA of the CDR3 is TGTGCCAGTCGGGACAGGGGTACCAATCAGCCCCAGCATTTT. Protein sequence: CASRDRGTNQPQHF.

This clone has just a few counts. The gene calls are TRBV19 and TRBJ2-7; TRBD1 matches 8 bases. This CDR3 has 13 amino acids. The germline gives CDR1 LNHDA, CDR2 SQIVND (reference sequence). The J segment lost 7 bases and the V segment lost 3 bases, leaving 5 bases of the junction unmatched. In DNA, the CDR3 is TGTGCCAGTAGTATCCAGGGGGCTGGTGAGCAGTACTTC. Protein product: CASSIQGAGEQYF.

J is TRBJ1-5 and V is TRBV6-1; D gene unclear. The CDR3 covers 13 residues. Trimming removed 6 bases at V and 6 bases at J, with 12 bases between. Germline-derived CDR1 and CDR2 are MNHNS and SASEGT. The CDR3 DNA reads TGTGCCAGCAGAAGTAGTGTCGGTCAGCCCCAGCATTTT. As protein: CASRSSVGQPQHF.

Here the CDR3 reads CASSVSRESNQPQHF. CDR3 sequence (DNA): TGTGCCAGCAGTGTTTCCAGGGAAAGCAATCAGCCCCAGCATTTT. The rearrangement uses TRBV2 and TRBJ1-5, with a possible D match to TRBD1 (5 bases). With 4 bases removed from V and 1 base from J, the gap between germline ends came to 11 bases. This CDR3 contains 15 residues. CDR1 is SNHLY and CDR2 is FYNNEI in the germline V gene.

The chain is built from TRBV6-1 and TRBJ1-5; D unclear. The V gene's germline CDR1 is MNHNS and CDR2 SASEGT. The ends were cut back, 1 base at V and 10 bases at J, with 8 bases in the middle. This CDR3 has 12 residues. The CDR3 DNA reads as TGTGCCAGCAGTGAAGGGCCGCGACCCCAGCATTTT. This translates into CASSEGPRPQHF.

This rearrangement joins TRBV18 to TRBJ2-1; D gene uncertain. Per the germline V gene, CDR1 is KGHSH and CDR2 is LQKENI. The CDR3 spans 16 residues. V lost 0 bases and J lost 1, with 10 bases in between. The CDR3 DNA is TGTGCCAGCTCACCACCCAGTTCAACTTCCTACAATGAGCAGTTCTTC. It is translated as CASSPPSSTSYNEQFF. Full variable domain (rest looked up from reference TRBV18 and TRBJ2-1): NAGVMQNPRHLVRRRGQEARLRCSPMKGHSHVYWYRQLPEEGLKFMVYLQKENIIDESGMPKERFSAEFPKEGPSILRIQQVVRGDSAAYFCASSPPSSTSYNEQFFGPGTRLTVL.

In nucleotides, the CDR3 is TGTGCCAGTAGGGCTGGGACAGGGGATAAAGCTTTCTTT. It specifies CASRAGTGDKAFF. The chain couples TRBV19 to TRBJ1-1; 10 positions agree with TRBD1. The ends lost 6 bases at V and 9 bases at J; junction bases unmatched: 7. This CDR3 is 13 amino acids long. CDR1 and CDR2 (germline): LNHDA, SQIVND (reference sequence). Drawing the rest from reference TRBV19 and TRBJ1-1, the complete variable domain is DGGITQSPKYLFRKEGQNVTLSCEQNLNHDAMYWYRQDPGQGLRLIYYSQIVNDFQKGDIAEGYSVSREKKESFPLTVTSAQKNPTAFYLCASRAGTGDKAFFGQGTRLTVV.

Only one count was recorded for this clone. This chain joins TRBV11-2 and TRBJ2-1, with D possibly matching TRBD2 (5 bases). The CDR3 consists of 17 residues. The germline V gene encodes CDR1 SGHAT and CDR2 FQNNGV. Between the trimmed V and J ends, which lost 6 bases and 4 bases, there was a span of 22 bases. DNA of the CDR3: TGTGCCAGCAGGCCAAGAGGGCAACTAGGAGGTTACAATGAGCAGTTCTTC. It yields the protein CASRPRGQLGGYNEQFF. The full variable domain, in which reference TRBV11-2 and TRBJ2-1 provide the parts outside the CDR3, is EAGVAQSPRYKIIEKRQSVAFWCNPISGHATLYWYQQILGQGPKLLIQFQNNGVVDDSQLPKDRFSAERLKGVDSTLKIQPAKLEDSAVYLCASRPRGQLGGYNEQFFGPGTRLTVL.

The chain links TRBV6-5 to TRBJ1-3, with a tentative D call TRBD1 (6 bases). V was shortened by 8 bases and J by 0 bases, with 14 bases between the two germline ends. The CDR3 covers 15 residues. The germline V gene encodes CDR1 MNHEY and CDR2 SVGAGI. CDR3 residues: CASGLGGISGNTIYF. The DNA of the CDR3 is TGTGCCAGCGGCCTAGGGGGTATCTCTGGAAACACCATATATTTT.

The chain is built from TRBV12-5 and TRBJ2-1; 9 nucleotides match TRBD2. V gave up 6 bases and J gave up 8 bases; unmatched junction bases: 5. The CDR3 has 13 amino acids. Looked up from germline, CDR1 is LGHNT and CDR2 is FRNRAP. CDR3: CASGLSGRDEQFF. The CDR3 nucleotides read TGTGCTAGTGGCCTTAGCGGGAGAGATGAGCAGTTCTTC.

The V gene is TRBV5-1, the J gene TRBJ2-3; 8 positions match TRBD2. Germline-derived CDR1 and CDR2 are SGHRS and YFSETQ. Unmatched junction bases numbered 6, after V lost 3 bases and J lost 0 bases. The CDR3 has 16 residues. The CDR3 coding sequence is TGCGCCAGCAGCTGGAGCGGGAGTCGTAGCACAGATACGCAGTATTTT. It specifies CASSWSGSRSTDTQYF. Using reference TRBV5-1 and TRBJ2-3 for the parts outside the CDR3, the full variable domain is KAGVTQTPRYLIKTRGQQVTLSCSPISGHRSVSWYQQTPGQGLQFLFEYFSETQRNKGNFPGRFSGRQFSNSRSEMNVSTLELGDSALYLCASSWSGSRSTDTQYFGPGTRLTVL.

This clone was observed once. V and J are TRBV18 and TRBJ2-1; D not certain. This CDR3 spans 18 amino acids. Trimming pared 0 bases from V and 0 bases from J, leaving 15 bases between. The germline CDR1 and CDR2 sequences are KGHSH and LQKENI. CDR3 region: CASSPPVESRSSYNEQFF. The CDR3 coding sequence is TGTGCCAGCTCACCACCGGTTGAATCGCGGAGCTCCTACAATGAGCAGTTCTTC.

The chain is built from TRBV19 and TRBJ2-3; TRBD2 matches 8 bases. The CDR3 length is 12 residues. The germline CDR1 and CDR2 sequences are LNHDA and SQIVND (reference sequence). Trimming took 5 bases from V and 9 from J; bases not matched to a gene: 4. The CDR3 loop reads CASSFLAGTQYF. DNA of the CDR3: TGTGCCAGTAGTTTCTTAGCGGGGACGCAGTATTTT.

This clone was picked up one time. This chain uses TRBV7-6 with TRBJ1-3, with no clear D. This CDR3 is 14 amino acids long. CDR1 is SGHVS, CDR2 FNYEAQ, per germline. V was clipped by 5 bases and J by 0 bases, with 8 bases between them. The CDR3 loop reads CASSPTSSGNTIYF. DNA of the CDR3: TGTGCCAGCAGCCCCACATCCTCTGGAAACACCATATATTTT.

The J gene is TRBJ2-5, the V gene TRBV5-1; the D is unclear. Germline values: CDR1 SGHRS, CDR2 YFSETQ. V lost 4 bases, J lost 4 bases, and 17 bases lay in between. The length of the CDR3 is 15 residues. CDR3 DNA sequence: TGCGCCAGCAGCCCCACAGAGACGAGCAGAGAGACCCAGTACTTC. Amino acids: CASSPTETSRETQYF.

The chain has TRBV7-2 and TRBJ1-3; 8 bases line up with TRBD1. The CDR3 has 15 residues. Germline trimming cut 4 bases from V and 4 bases from J; bases unmatched to any gene: 6. Per germline, CDR1 SGHTA and CDR2 FQGNSA. CDR3 bases: TGTGCCAGCAGCTCCTGGACAGGGCGGGGAAACACCATATATTTT. Translating it yields CASSSWTGRGNTIYF.

The chain joins TRBV5-1 to TRBJ2-3; 8 bases map to TRBD1. CDR3 length equals 14 residues. The germline CDR1 and CDR2 sequences are SGHRS and YFSETQ. V shed 4 bases and J 4 bases; nucleotides not matched to a gene: 5. The CDR3 sequence: CASSKDRVPDTQYF. The CDR3 DNA reads as TGCGCCAGCAGCAAGGACAGGGTTCCAGATACGCAGTATTTT.

The chain links TRBV9 to TRBJ2-3, with TRBD2 matching over 8 bases. With V trimmed by 2 bases and J by 1 base, 6 bases remained unmatched. CDR1 SGDLS and CDR2 YYNGEE come from the germline V gene. This CDR3 comprises 16 residues. The CDR3 protein is CASSVRSGSGTDTQYF. DNA of the CDR3: TGTGCCAGCAGCGTTCGCAGCGGGAGCGGCACAGATACGCAGTATTTT.